Below are 24 T cell receptor beta chains sequenced from a single sample in a study of STAT5B mutations in CD4+ large granular lymphocyte leukemia. Clones were read by immunoSEQ multiplex PCR, and TCRdb kept only the in-frame ones, dropping some. The data show 9,500 to 10,000 clones, with roughly 80% seen just once and roughly 65% held by the top ten. The material sequenced was PBMCs. The receptors were sampled from a man aged 60-69 years with CD4+ T-cell large granular lymphocyte leukemia.

This rearrangement joins TRBV19 to TRBJ2-3; D not certain. Germline CDR1 reads LNHDA; CDR2 reads SQIVND (reference sequence). The CDR3 totals 15 residues. The V end was cut by 4 bases, the J end by 0 bases, with 11 bases between. CDR3 bases: TGTGCCAGTAGTAGGAGTTTAATTAGCACAGATACGCAGTATTTT. This codes for CASSRSLISTDTQYF.

The chain joins TRBV19 to TRBJ1-4, with D possibly matching TRBD1 (6 bases). This CDR3 spans 13 amino acids. Looked up from germline, CDR1 is LNHDA and CDR2 is SQIVND (reference sequence). The V end lost 11 bases, the J end lost 4 bases, and 14 bases lay between the germline ends. DNA for the CDR3: TGTGCCTCGGAGGGGGAGAATAATGAAAAACTGTTTTTT. This encodes CASEGENNEKLFF.

The chain recombines TRBV30 with TRBJ2-6; D is unresolved. The V end lost 2 bases, the J end lost 0 bases, and 8 bases lay between the germline ends. This CDR3 contains 15 residues. Germline V gives CDR1 GTSNPN, CDR2 SVGIG (reference sequence). The CDR3 region is CAWSSAGSGANVLTF. CDR3 DNA: TGTGCCTGGAGTTCCGCTGGCTCTGGGGCCAACGTCCTGACTTTC.

This clone was recorded only once. CDR3 region: CAWSESYNEQFF. In DNA, the CDR3 is TGTGCCTGGAGTGAAAGCTACAATGAGCAGTTCTTC. This chain connects TRBV30 to TRBJ2-1; D unresolved. Germline values: CDR1 GTSNPN, CDR2 SVGIG (reference sequence). The CDR3 spans 12 residues. V was clipped by 1 base and J by 3 bases, with 4 bases between them.

The gene calls are TRBV7-9 and TRBJ1-1; TRBD1 matches at 7 bases. The CDR3 consists of 12 residues. V was clipped by 3 bases and J by 7 bases; unmatched bases: 2. Germline V gives CDR1 SEHNR, CDR2 FQNEAQ (reference sequence). The CDR3 region has the DNA TGTGCCAGCAGCTTCGGGACAGATGAAGCTTTCTTT. Its protein product is CASSFGTDEAFF.

The rearrangement links TRBV27 to TRBJ1-1, with 7 bases aligning to TRBD1. V was clipped by 1 base and J by 1 base; unmatched bases: 6. The germline CDR1 and CDR2 sequences are MNHEY and SMNVEV (reference sequence). The length of the CDR3 is 16 residues. CDR3 region: CASSLLAAGGNTEAFF. The CDR3 DNA is TGTGCCAGCAGTTTATTAGCTGCAGGGGGGAACACTGAAGCTTTCTTT.

The chain combines TRBV29-1 with TRBJ2-1; D is uncertain. Germline assignment: CDR1 SQVTM and CDR2 ANQGSEA. This CDR3 comprises 14 residues. V lost 4 bases and J lost 0, with 10 bases in between. This CDR3 reads CSVVKGASYNEQFF. For the CDR3, the DNA is TGCAGCGTTGTAAAAGGAGCCTCCTACAATGAGCAGTTCTTC.

The chain joins TRBV6-5 to TRBJ2-6; D is unresolved. The V end lost 5 bases, the J end lost 2 bases, and 7 bases lay between the germline ends. This CDR3 comprises 14 residues. Germline V gene sequence: CDR1 MNHEY, CDR2 SVGAGI. DNA for the CDR3: TGTGCCAGCAGTACCAACCCTGGGGCCAACGTCCTGACTTTC. Protein product: CASSTNPGANVLTF.

This clone rates as medium-sized. The chain joins TRBV28 to TRBJ1-4; maybe TRBD1 (5 bases). Germline CDR1 and CDR2: MDHEN and SYDVKM. The CDR3 extends over 15 amino acids. V dropped 4 bases and J dropped 4 bases, with 13 bases sitting between them. CDR3 sequence: CASSWGEVFNEKLFF. CDR3 nucleotide sequence: TGTGCCAGCAGTTGGGGGGAGGTTTTTAATGAAAAACTGTTTTTT. Full variable domain (outside the CDR3, taken from reference TRBV28 and TRBJ1-4): DVKVTQSSRYLVKRTGEKVFLECVQDMDHENMFWYRQDPGLGLRLIYFSYDVKMKEKGDIPEGYSVSREKKERFSLILESASTNQTSMYLCASSWGEVFNEKLFFGSGTQLSVL.

The rearrangement joins TRBV4-3 to TRBJ2-7; weak D call: TRBD1 (6 bases). CDR1 and CDR2 (germline): LGHNA, YSLEER. The CDR3 runs to 16 residues. V lost 4 bases to trimming and J lost 4 bases, with 20 bases between them. CDR3 DNA sequence: TGCGCCAGCAGCCCGGGGTCAAGGGGGAGTCAGTACGAGCAGTACTTC. The encoded protein is CASSPGSRGSQYEQYF.

This chain joins TRBV5-1 and TRBJ1-1, with D uncertain. Looked up from germline, CDR1 is SGHRS and CDR2 is YFSETQ. V was pared by 0 bases and J by 1 base, with 4 bases between. The CDR3 has 13 amino acids. The CDR3 sequence: CASSLGTNTEAFF. The CDR3 bases are TGCGCCAGCAGCTTGGGGACGAACACTGAAGCTTTCTTT. Combining the CDR3 with reference TRBV5-1 and TRBJ1-1 gives the whole variable domain KAGVTQTPRYLIKTRGQQVTLSCSPISGHRSVSWYQQTPGQGLQFLFEYFSETQRNKGNFPGRFSGRQFSNSRSEMNVSTLELGDSALYLCASSLGTNTEAFFGQGTRLTVV.

The chain couples TRBV5-4 to TRBJ2-1, with 10 bases matching TRBD2. The CDR3 consists of 15 residues. Germline V gene data show CDR1 as SGHNT and CDR2 as YYREEE (reference sequence). Losses at the gene ends were 5 bases for V and 5 bases for J; bases not matched to a gene: 7. The CDR3 loop is CASRPRTSGDNEQFF. Written as DNA, the CDR3 is TGTGCCAGCAGGCCCAGGACTAGCGGTGACAATGAGCAGTTCTTC.

This clone was seen a handful of times. This sequence joins TRBV18 and TRBJ1-1; D gene unclear. CDR3 size: 15 residues. Germline loops: CDR1 KGHSH, CDR2 LQKENI. Trimming took 0 bases from V and 2 from J, leaving 10 bases between them. The CDR3 DNA sequence: TGTGCCAGCTCACCACCGATCGTGCGAAACACTGAAGCTTTCTTT. It translates to CASSPPIVRNTEAFF.

V is TRBV28 and J is TRBJ2-5; D unclear. CDR3 length: 12 amino acids. Germline V CDR1 and CDR2: MDHEN, SYDVKM. V lost 6 bases to trimming and J lost 3 bases, with 8 bases between them. CDR3 loop: CASSTEKETQYF. Written as DNA, the CDR3 is TGTGCCAGCAGCACAGAAAAAGAGACCCAGTACTTC.

J is TRBJ1-1 and V is TRBV7-9; unclear D gene. This CDR3 contains 12 residues. Germline values: CDR1 SEHNR, CDR2 FQNEAQ (reference sequence). V shed 5 bases and J shed 2 bases, with 6 bases lying between them. CDR3 DNA sequence: TGTGCCAGCAGCCTCCTTAACACTGAAGCTTTCTTT. It is translated as CASSLLNTEAFF.

V is TRBV4-3 and J is TRBJ2-1, with TRBD2 identical over 11 bases. This CDR3 comprises 18 residues. Germline assignment: CDR1 LGHNA and CDR2 YSLEER. Trimming removed 0 bases from V and 15 bases from J; junction bases left unmatched: 19. CDR3 coding DNA: TGCGCCAGCAGCCAAGATTCCGGGCCGGGACTAGCGGAAGATAAGGGGTTCTTC. Its translation: CASSQDSGPGLAEDKGFF.

The J gene is TRBJ2-1, the V gene TRBV18; perhaps D is TRBD1 or TRBD2 (5 bases each). With 0 bases removed from V and 9 bases from J, the gap between germline ends came to 12 bases. This CDR3 is 14 amino acids long. CDR1 and CDR2 (germline): KGHSH, LQKENI. CDR3 in DNA: TGTGCCAGCTCACCACCGGTGAGTGGGGGTGAGCAGTTCTTC. Its translation: CASSPPVSGGEQFF.

This sequence joins TRBV19 and TRBJ2-3, with D hard to call. This CDR3 has 14 amino acids. The V and J ends lost 4 bases and 4 bases respectively, with 12 bases between them. The germline V gene encodes CDR1 LNHDA and CDR2 SQIVND (reference sequence). This CDR3 is CASSTIGIPDTQYF. The DNA for the CDR3 is TGTGCCAGTAGTACCATAGGAATACCAGATACGCAGTATTTT.

The chain combines TRBV7-2 with TRBJ2-3; weak D call: TRBD1 (6 bases). Germline V lookup: CDR1 SGHTA, CDR2 FQGNSA. Deletions cut 1 base from V and 1 base from J, with 9 bases between. The CDR3 has 15 residues. Here the CDR3 reads CASSLGGHGTDTQYF. The DNA for the CDR3 is TGTGCCAGCAGCTTAGGGGGGCATGGCACAGATACGCAGTATTTT.

The gene calls are TRBV10-2 and TRBJ2-7, with TRBD1 as a possible D gene (6 bases). The CDR3 sequence is 13 residues long. From germline, CDR1 is WSHSY and CDR2 SAAADI. Trimming shortened V by 4 bases and J by 6 bases, and 13 bases separated the two germline ends. Here the CDR3 reads CASSGTGTSEQYF. The CDR3 coding sequence is TGCGCCAGCAGTGGAACAGGGACCTCCGAGCAGTACTTC.

The rearrangement links TRBV21-1 to TRBJ2-7. TRBV21-1 corresponds to a pseudogene. The CDR3 has 11 residues. The CDR3 region is CASSKDGEQYF. The CDR3, as DNA: TGTGCCAGCAGCAAAGATGGCGAGCAGTACTTC.

The chain links TRBV4-1 to TRBJ2-3, with D perhaps TRBD2 (6 bases). This CDR3 spans 14 amino acids. V lost 4 bases and J lost 4, with 12 bases in between. Germline V gene sequence: CDR1 MGHRA, CDR2 YSYEKL. The CDR3 DNA is TGCGCCAGCAGCCGCATCAGGGACTCAGATACGCAGTATTTT. This encodes CASSRIRDSDTQYF.

V gene TRBV27 combines with J gene TRBJ1-2, with no clear D. This CDR3 is built from 14 residues. Germline V gene data show CDR1 as MNHEY and CDR2 as SMNVEV (reference sequence). V lost 1 base and J lost 0, with 6 bases in between. The chain's CDR3 is CASSLYGANYGYTF. Written as DNA, the CDR3 is TGTGCCAGCAGTTTATACGGTGCTAACTATGGCTACACCTTC.

The chain combines TRBV29-1 with TRBJ2-3; the match to TRBD1 covers 8 bases. Germline trimming cut 1 base from V and 4 bases from J; bases unmatched to any gene: 7. The CDR3 covers 15 residues. Germline loops: CDR1 SQVTM, CDR2 ANQGSEA. The CDR3 spells CSVEGRTGRPDTQYF. Written as DNA, the CDR3 is TGCAGCGTTGAAGGCCGGACAGGGCGACCAGATACGCAGTATTTT.